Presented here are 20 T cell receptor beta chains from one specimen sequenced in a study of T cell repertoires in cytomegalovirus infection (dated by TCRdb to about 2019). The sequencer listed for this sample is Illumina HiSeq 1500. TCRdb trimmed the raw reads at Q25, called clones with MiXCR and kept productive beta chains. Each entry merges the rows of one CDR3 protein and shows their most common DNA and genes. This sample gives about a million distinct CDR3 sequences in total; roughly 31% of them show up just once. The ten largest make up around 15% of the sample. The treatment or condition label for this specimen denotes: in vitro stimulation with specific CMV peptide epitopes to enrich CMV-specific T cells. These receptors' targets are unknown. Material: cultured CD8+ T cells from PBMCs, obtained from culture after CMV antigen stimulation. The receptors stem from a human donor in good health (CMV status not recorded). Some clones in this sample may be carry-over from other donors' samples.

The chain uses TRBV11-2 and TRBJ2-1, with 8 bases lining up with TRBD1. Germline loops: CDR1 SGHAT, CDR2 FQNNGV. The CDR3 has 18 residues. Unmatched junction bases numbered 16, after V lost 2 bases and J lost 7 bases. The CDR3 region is CASSLNAFQGAYENEQFF. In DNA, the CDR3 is TGTGCCAGCAGCTTAAACGCCTTTCAGGGGGCATACGAAAATGAGCAGTTCTTC.

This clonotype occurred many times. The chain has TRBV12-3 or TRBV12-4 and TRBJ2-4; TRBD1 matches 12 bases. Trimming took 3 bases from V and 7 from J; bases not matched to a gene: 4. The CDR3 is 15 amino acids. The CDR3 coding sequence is TGTGCCAGCAGTTTCGGGACAGGGGGCCCGAACATTCAGTACTTC. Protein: CASSFGTGGPNIQYF.

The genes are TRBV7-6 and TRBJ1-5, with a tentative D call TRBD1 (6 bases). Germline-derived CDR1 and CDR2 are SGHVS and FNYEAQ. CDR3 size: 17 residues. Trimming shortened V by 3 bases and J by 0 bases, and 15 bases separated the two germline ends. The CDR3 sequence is CASSFGTPDNSNQPQHF. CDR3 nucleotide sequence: TGTGCCAGCAGCTTCGGGACACCTGACAATAGCAATCAGCCCCAGCATTTT.

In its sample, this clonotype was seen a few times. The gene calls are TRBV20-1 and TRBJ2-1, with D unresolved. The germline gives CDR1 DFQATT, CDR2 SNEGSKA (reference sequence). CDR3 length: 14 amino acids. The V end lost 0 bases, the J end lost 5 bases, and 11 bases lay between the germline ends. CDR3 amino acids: CSARDNTENNEQFF. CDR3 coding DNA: TGCAGTGCTAGAGATAATACAGAAAACAATGAGCAGTTCTTC.

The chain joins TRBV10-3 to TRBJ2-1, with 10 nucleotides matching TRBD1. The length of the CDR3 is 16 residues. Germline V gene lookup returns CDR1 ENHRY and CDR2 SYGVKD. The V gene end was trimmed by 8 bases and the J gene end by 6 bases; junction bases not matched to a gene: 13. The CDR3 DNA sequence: TGTGCCATCCGCCGTCTTAATAGGACAGGGGGCAATGAGCAGTTCTTC. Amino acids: CAIRRLNRTGGNEQFF.

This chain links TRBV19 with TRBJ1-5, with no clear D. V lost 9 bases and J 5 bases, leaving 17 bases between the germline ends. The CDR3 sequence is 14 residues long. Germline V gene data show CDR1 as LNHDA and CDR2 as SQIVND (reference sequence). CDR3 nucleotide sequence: TGTGCCAGCCACCCGGCCGGCTCGGATCAGCCCCAGCATTTT. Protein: CASHPAGSDQPQHF.

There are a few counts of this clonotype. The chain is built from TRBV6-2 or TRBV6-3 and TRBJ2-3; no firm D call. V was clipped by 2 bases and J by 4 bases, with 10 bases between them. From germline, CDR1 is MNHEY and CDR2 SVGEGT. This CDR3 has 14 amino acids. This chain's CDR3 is CASSYTNLADTQYF. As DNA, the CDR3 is TGTGCCAGCAGTTACACTAACCTCGCAGATACGCAGTATTTT.

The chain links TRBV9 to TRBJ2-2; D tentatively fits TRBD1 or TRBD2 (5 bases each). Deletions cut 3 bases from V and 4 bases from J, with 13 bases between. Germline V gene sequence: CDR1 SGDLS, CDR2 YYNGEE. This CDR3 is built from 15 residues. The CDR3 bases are TGTGCCAGCAGCGCCCCCGGGACCACCACCGGGGAGCTGTTTTTT. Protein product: CASSAPGTTTGELFF.

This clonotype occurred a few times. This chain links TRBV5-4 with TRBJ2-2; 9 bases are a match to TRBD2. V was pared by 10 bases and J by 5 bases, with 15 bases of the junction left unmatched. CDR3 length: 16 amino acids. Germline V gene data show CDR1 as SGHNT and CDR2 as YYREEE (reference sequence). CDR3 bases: TGTGCCTACGCGGCGGGGGGGGGCGCGGGGACCGGGGAGCTGTTTTTT. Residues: CAYAAGGGAGTGELFF.

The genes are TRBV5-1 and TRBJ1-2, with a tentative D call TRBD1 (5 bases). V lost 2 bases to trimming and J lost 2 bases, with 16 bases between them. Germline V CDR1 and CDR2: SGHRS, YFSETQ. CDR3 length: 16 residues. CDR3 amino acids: CASSFLPGQVNYGYTF. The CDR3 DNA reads TGCGCCAGCAGCTTTCTTCCCGGACAAGTAAACTATGGCTACACCTTC. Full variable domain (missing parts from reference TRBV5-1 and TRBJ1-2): KAGVTQTPRYLIKTRGQQVTLSCSPISGHRSVSWYQQTPGQGLQFLFEYFSETQRNKGNFPGRFSGRQFSNSRSEMNVSTLELGDSALYLCASSFLPGQVNYGYTFGSGTRLTVV.

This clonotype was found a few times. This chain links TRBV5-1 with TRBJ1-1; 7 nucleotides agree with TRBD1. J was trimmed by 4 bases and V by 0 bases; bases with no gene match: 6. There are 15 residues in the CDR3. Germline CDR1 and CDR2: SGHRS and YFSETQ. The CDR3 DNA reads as TGCGCCAGCAGCTTGGGACAGGGTTTCGGCACTGAAGCTTTCTTT. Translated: CASSLGQGFGTEAFF.

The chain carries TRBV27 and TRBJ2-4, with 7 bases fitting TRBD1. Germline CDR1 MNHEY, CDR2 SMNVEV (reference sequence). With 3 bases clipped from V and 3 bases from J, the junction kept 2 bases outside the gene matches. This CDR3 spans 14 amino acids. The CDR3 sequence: CASSFGTDKNIQYF. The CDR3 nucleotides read TGTGCCAGCAGTTTTGGGACAGACAAAAACATTCAGTACTTC.

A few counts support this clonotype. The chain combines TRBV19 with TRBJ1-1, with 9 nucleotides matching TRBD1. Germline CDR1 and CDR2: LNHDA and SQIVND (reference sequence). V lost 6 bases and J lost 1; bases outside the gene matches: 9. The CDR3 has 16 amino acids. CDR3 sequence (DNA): TGTGCCAGTAGCCCCGACAGGGGGATTACGAACACTGAAGCTTTCTTT. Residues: CASSPDRGITNTEAFF.

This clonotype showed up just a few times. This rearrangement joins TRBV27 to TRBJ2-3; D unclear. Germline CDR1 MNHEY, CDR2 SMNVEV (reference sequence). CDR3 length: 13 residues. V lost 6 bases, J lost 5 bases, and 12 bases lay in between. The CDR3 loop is CASSGQPVDTQYF. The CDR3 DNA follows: TGTGCCAGCAGCGGGCAGCCCGTAGATACGCAGTATTTT.

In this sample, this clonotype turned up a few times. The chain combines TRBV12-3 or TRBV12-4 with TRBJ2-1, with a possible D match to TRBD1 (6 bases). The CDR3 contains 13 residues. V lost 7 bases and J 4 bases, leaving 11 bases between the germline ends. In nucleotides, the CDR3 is TGTGCCAGCACGTGGACAGCTTACAATGAGCAGTTCTTC. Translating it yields CASTWTAYNEQFF.

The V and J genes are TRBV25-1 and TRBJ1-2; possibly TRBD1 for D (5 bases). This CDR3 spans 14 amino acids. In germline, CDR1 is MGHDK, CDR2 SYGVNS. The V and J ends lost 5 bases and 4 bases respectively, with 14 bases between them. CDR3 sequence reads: CASSHPGTGYGYTF. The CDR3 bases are TGTGCCAGCAGTCACCCGGGGACCGGCTATGGCTACACCTTC.

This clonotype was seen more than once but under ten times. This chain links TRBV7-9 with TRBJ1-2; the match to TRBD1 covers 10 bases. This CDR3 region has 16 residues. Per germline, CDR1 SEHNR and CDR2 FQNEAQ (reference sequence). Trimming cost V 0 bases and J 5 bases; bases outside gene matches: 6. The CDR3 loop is CASSLAPAGQGYGYTF. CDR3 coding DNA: TGTGCCAGCAGCTTAGCTCCCGCGGGACAGGGGTATGGCTACACCTTC. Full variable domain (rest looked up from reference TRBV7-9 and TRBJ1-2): DTGVSQNPRHKITKRGQNVTFRCDPISEHNRLYWYRQTLGQGPEFLTYFQNEAQLEKSRLLSDRFSAERPKGSFSTLEIQRTEQGDSAMYLCASSLAPAGQGYGYTFGSGTRLTVV.

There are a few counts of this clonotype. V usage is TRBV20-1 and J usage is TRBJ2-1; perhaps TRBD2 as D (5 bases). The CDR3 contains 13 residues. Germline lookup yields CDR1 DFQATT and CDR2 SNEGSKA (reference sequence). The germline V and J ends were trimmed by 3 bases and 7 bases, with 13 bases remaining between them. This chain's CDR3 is CSARDSMRNEQFF. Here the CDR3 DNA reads TGCAGTGCTAGGGACTCCATGAGGAATGAGCAGTTCTTC.

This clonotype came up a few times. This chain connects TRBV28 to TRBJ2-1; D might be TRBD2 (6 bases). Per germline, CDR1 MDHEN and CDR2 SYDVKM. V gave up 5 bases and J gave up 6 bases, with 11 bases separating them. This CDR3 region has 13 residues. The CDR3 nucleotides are TGTGCCAGCAGTGGACTAACTGCCAATGAGCAGTTCTTC. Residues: CASSGLTANEQFF.

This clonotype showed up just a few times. The CDR3: CASSWETGIPYEQYF. In nucleotides, the CDR3 is TGTGCCAGTAGTTGGGAGACAGGGATCCCCTACGAGCAGTACTTC. The rearrangement joins TRBV19 to TRBJ2-7, with 7 bases matching TRBD1. The CDR3 loop spans 15 amino acids. J lost 2 bases, V lost 5 bases, and 9 bases had no gene match. The germline CDR1 and CDR2 sequences are LNHDA and SQIVND (reference sequence).